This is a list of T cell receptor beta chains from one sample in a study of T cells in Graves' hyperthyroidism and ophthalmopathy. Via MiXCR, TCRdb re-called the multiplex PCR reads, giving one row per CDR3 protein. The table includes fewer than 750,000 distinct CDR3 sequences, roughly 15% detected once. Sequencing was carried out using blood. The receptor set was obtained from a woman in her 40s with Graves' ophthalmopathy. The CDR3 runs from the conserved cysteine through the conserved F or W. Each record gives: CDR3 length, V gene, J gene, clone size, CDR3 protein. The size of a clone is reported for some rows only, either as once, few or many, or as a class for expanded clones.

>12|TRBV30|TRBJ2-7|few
CAWERDNYEQYF
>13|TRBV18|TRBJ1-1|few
CASSPSVTAEAFF
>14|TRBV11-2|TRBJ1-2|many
CASTDRGRLDGYTF
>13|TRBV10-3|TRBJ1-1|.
CAIRDVENTEAFF
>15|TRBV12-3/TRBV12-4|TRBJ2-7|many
CASSSGLAGPYEQYF
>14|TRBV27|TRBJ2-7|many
CASSLSGLVSEQYF
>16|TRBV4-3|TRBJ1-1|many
CASSQAPGGSRLEAFF
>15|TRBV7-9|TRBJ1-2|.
CASSLDPGTPYGYTF
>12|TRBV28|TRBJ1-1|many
CASSLPGLRAFF
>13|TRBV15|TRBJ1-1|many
CATSRDKYTEAFF
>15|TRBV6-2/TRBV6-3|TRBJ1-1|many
CASSYHGPMNTEAFF
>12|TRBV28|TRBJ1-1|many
CASSPFYAEAFF
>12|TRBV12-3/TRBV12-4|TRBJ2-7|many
CASRGPSYEQYF
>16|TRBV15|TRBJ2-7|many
CATSRRLADSSYEQYF
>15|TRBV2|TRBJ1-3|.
CASSTTGTSGNTIYF
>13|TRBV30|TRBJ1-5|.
CAWSRVRNQPQHF
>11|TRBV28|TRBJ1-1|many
CASSLKGKAFF
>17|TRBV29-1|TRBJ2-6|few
CSVEVPTSGIGANVLTF
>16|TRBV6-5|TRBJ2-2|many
CASSYSRSVGAGELFF
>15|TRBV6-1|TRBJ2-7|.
CASTLPASGADEQYF